The sequence of this TCR beta chain was determined in a study of cytomegalovirus exposure and HLA in healthy donors. J lost 7 bases, V lost 0 bases, and 6 bases had no gene match. This CDR3 is built from 15 residues. Germline V gives CDR1 MNHNS, CDR2 SASEGT. Both 60 Vbeta primers and 13 Jbeta primers went into the PCR. Assay: immunoSEQ multiplex PCR; the TCRdb copy retains only in-frame clones and omits some. The data show around 130,000 clones, with 70% seen just once and 1.5% to 2% held by the top ten. As regards this clone: What it binds is unknown.

General study findings and limits: An ancestry cluster, one associated with Asian ancestry, reportedly showed fewer N-insertions than the roughly 670-donor mean in a later analysis. Among the most significant clusters, several appeared linked to common viral pathogens in a later analysis.

This rearrangement joins TRBV6-1 to TRBJ1-2; TRBD1 agrees at 9 bases. Sequencing used PBMCs. This TCR came from a woman aged 30 to 39 in good health and CMV-seronegative. CDR3 sequence (DNA): TGTGCCAGCAGTGAAGCCAGGACAGGGGCCGGTGGCTACACCTTC. Translation gives CASSEARTGAGGYTF.